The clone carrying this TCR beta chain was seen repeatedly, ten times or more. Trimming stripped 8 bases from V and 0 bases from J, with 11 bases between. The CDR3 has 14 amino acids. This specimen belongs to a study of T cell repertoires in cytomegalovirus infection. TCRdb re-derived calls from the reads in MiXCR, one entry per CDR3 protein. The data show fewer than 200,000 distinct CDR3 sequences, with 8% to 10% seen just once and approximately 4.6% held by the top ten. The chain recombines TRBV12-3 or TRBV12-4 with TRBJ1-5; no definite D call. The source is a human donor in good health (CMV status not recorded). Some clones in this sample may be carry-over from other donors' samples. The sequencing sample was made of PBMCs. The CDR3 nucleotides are TGTGCCAGCTCCTACCGGGATAGCAATCAGCCCCAGCATTTT. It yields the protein CASSYRDSNQPQHF.